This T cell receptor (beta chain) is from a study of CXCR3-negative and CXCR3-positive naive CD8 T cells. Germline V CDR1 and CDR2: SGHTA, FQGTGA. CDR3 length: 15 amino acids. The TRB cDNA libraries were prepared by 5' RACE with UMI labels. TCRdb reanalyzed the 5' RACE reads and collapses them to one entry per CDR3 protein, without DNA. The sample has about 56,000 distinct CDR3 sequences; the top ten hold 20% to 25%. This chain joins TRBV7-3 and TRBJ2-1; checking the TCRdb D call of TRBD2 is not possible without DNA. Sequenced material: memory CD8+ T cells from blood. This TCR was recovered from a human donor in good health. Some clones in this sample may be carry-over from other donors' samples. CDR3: CASDPGLALYNEQFF.